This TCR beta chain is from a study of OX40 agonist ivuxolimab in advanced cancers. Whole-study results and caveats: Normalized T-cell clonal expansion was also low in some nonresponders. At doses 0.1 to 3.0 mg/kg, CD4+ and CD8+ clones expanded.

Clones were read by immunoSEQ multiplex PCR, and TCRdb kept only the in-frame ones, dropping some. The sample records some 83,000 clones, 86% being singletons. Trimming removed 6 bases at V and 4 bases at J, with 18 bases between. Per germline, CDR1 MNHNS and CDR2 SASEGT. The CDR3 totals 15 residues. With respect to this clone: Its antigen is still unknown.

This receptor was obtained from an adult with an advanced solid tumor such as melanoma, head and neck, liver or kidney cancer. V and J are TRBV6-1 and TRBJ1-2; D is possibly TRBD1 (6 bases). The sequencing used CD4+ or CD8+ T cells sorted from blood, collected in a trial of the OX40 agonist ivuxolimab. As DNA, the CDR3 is TGTGCCAGCAGACATACAGGGTCTAAGGTCTATGGCTACACCTTC. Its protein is CASRHTGSKVYGYTF.